This record concerns one T cell receptor beta chain sequence. What antigen it recognizes has not been identified. Per-base quality was not reported, and no clone a single base away is much larger than it. The cohort comprised fewer than 700 healthy bone marrow donors. All cohort members were sampled while nominally healthy, although unrecorded immune exposures were likely present. The donor tested CMV seropositive and was one of the 289 seropositive cohort members. Each donor provided a peripheral blood sample, and peripheral blood mononuclear cells were used for TCR beta sequencing. The Qiagen DNeasy Blood Extraction Kit was used to extract genomic DNA from the blood cell samples. These data originate in a study of cytomegalovirus exposure and HLA in healthy donors (dated by TCRdb to 2015 to 2018). Concerning the study at large: According to an earlier analysis of several hundred of the donors, some 180 million T cells yielded 117 million unique TCR beta sequences and approximately 300 Gb of sequence data. Along with the approximately 700-subject first cohort, a separate validation cohort of around 120 different subjects was used. Alongside the repertoire data, information on donor age, sex, ethnicity and CMV serostatus was compiled. The study aimed to test whether cataloging public T cell receptors could reveal signatures of past pathogen exposure. The number of typed donors differed by locus: 629-630 for A, B, C, DRB1 and DQB1; approximately 520 for DQA1; 600 to 610 for DPA1; and around 450 for DPB1. Among the roughly 400 genotyped donors, more than 70% belonged to the genetic ancestry cluster associated with self-reported Caucasian donors. Among roughly 370 genotyped donors of the cohort, an average of approximately 240,000 unique TCR beta nucleotide sequences were sequenced per donor, roughly 20% of them non-productive. The later analysis used no new phenotypic data to find candidate immune exposures, relying instead on TCR beta sequences and their occurrence across donors. The study used immunosequencing to profile the T cell repertoires of about 670 subjects and linked those repertoires to cytomegalovirus serostatus. Genome-wide SNP genotypes for about 65% of the 666 donors were used in a later genetic analysis, which treated that subset as a discovery cohort. Roughly 5 DR-DQ haplotypes were handled as single units for association and clustering because linkage in the cohort was strong. All discovery cohort repertoires had been generated using a single sequencing platform. High-throughput TCR immunosequencing, statistical association of individual TCRs with disease status, and machine learning were combined to predict cytomegalovirus infection status. In a later analysis, previously published TCR beta repertoires from 670 or so donors were re-analyzed and high-resolution HLA genotyping was added so that TCR occurrence patterns could be studied. An earlier analysis of approximately 630 of the donors applied high-throughput TCR beta sequencing to assess whether each TCR beta V gene segment acted as functional or pseudogenic. HLA typing covered class I and class II loci at four-digit resolution. An early release that covered 500 to 800 HLA-typed donors contained about 300 gigabases of sequencing data and tens of millions of unique TCR sequences.

Library method: the immunoSEQ multiplex PCR assay. A mixture of 60 forward primers for TCR Vbeta segments and 13 reverse primers for TCR Jbeta segments was used in the multiplex PCR. A multiplex PCR assay on genomic DNA amplified the CDR3 region of rearranged TCR beta genes. Amplified TCR beta libraries were sequenced as 87-base-pair reads on the Illumina HiSeq System. As for how the authors treated the data: In a later analysis, about 80 million unique TCR beta chains were counted across the roughly 610 repertoires, and roughly 11 million of these chains were shared by at least two donors. Raw reads were error-corrected and collapsed into unique sequences with a nearest-neighbor algorithm that merged closely related sequences to remove PCR and sequencing errors. To assign V, D and J gene segments, CDR3 sequences were aligned to IMGT reference sequences. For a sequence to be retained, a match of at least six nucleotides was required to both a V gene segment and a J gene segment. Rearrangements were classified as productive when the CDR3 lacked stop codons and remained in frame with V and J, and all other rearrangements were classified as non-productive. CDR3 was defined according to IMGT convention as the region running from the second conserved V-encoded cysteine to the conserved J-encoded phenylalanine. The earlier analysis of about 500 of the donors excluded sequences that lacked an unambiguous match to a single V gene segment. In an earlier analysis of about 590 of the donors, a V segment was called functional when productive rearrangements were above 56.7%, and segregating when the standard deviation between donors exceeded 5%. A statistical classification framework was developed to diagnose cytomegalovirus status using the catalog of TCR beta chain sequences. V and J gene assignment, in a later analysis, came from comparing TCR nucleotide sequences with IMGT/GENE-DB human TR gene sequences. In a later analysis, CDR3 sequences and most-parsimonious VDJ recombination scenarios were assigned using the TCRdist pipeline. In a later analysis, each TCR beta chain was defined by its CDR3 amino acid sequence together with its V-gene family, and reads without a unique V-gene family were excluded. To address suspected cross-contamination and a sequencing artifact, a later analysis removed some 620 highly shared, low-generation-probability nucleotide sequences. In a later analysis, a clonal expansion index for each public chain was calculated from normalized within-repertoire ranks of inferred template counts. In a later analysis, generation probabilities were computed using a VDJ recombination model fitted to out-of-frame rearrangements, and the results were checked against IGoR. In a later analysis, TCR-TCR, TCR-HLA and TCR-CMV co-occurrence was scored with hypergeometric tests, and a repertoire-size bias correction was applied to TCR pairs. False discovery rates were estimated in a later analysis by permuting HLA or CMV assignments 20 times. In a later analysis, co-occurring TCRs were grouped with DBSCAN, and TCRdist sequence similarity was added when clustering was performed within HLA-allele-positive subsets. Repertoires with fewer than 30,000 or more than 120,000 public chains, plus five repertoires with anomalous nucleotide sharing, were excluded from co-occurrence clustering. TCRdb limited this immuneACCESS table to in-frame rearrangements with V and J called. A share of clones is missing; checked studies link under half to unresolved V genes, and the rest is unexplained. From that table come the V and J calls and clone size; the DNA was used to work out D and trimming. The sample records 200,000 to 300,000 clones, roughly 81% of which are singletons. The ten largest clones add up to approximately 2% of the sample.

Points the paper makes about the study in general: Because HLA typing was unavailable for some donors at each locus, only the typed subset was used in association tests. According to a later analysis, most CMV-associated TCR beta chains appeared to be HLA-restricted, and the HLA associations seemed to be driven largely by CMV exposure. In a later analysis, several top co-occurrence clusters were reported to appear linked to parvovirus B19, influenza, CMV and Epstein-Barr virus. The study listed approximately 150 TCR beta chains as associated with cytomegalovirus. Sequencing depth was assumed to be roughly uniform across donors in the presence/absence analyses, though that assumption may not hold. A cluster of highly shared sequence variants was judged likely to be a technical artifact of the sequencing pipeline. A further reported finding was that TCR beta sequences accurately predicted the HLA-A and HLA-B alleles for most subjects in the first cohort. Strong co-occurrence of HLA alleles, especially DR and DQ, made assigning TCR associations to individual alleles difficult. Because the 87-base-pair reads could not distinguish some IMGT-functional V segments, including TRBV6-2 and TRBV6-3, those segments were excluded. This cohort had only TCR beta chains sequenced, and the lack of alpha or paired-chain data limited which features could be detected. Cytomegalovirus status was reported to be diagnosed by the classifier with high specificity and sensitivity in both the original and validation cohorts. In an earlier analysis of fewer than 750 of the donors, most TCR beta V segments were observed in productive rearrangements about 87% or about 30% of the time, broadly matching IMGT annotations. According to the authors, the approach could potentially be generalized to other disease states and immunological phenotypes. An association between a missense DCLRE1C variant and V-gene and J-gene trimming of TCR beta chains was found in a later genetic analysis and replicated in an independent cohort. According to a later analysis, TCR association rates differed among HLA loci, with DRB1 alleles showing the most associated TCRs and HLA-C alleles showing the fewest. The only immune exposure information available for the cohort was CMV serostatus. Fewer than 20 rarely observed V segments, including chromosome 9 orphons, were excluded from the earlier analysis of about 600 of the donors because counts were too low. A later genetic analysis reported fewer N-insertions in productive TCRs among donors in an Asian-associated ancestry cluster than the approximately 700-donor mean. In a later analysis, around 17,000 TCR beta sequences were associated with specific HLA alleles at a false discovery rate of 0.05. Correlated functional status among segregating V segments might be attributable to linkage disequilibrium, but an unknown experimental factor could not be ruled out. In a later analysis, HLA-associated TCR beta chains showed more clonal expansion and lower generation probabilities than non-associated chains that were equally common. In vitro tests confirmed that a few of the cytomegalovirus-associated TCR beta chains recognize cytomegalovirus antigens. While some public TCRs were present in many individuals, most TCR sequences turned up only very rarely across donors.

The germline V gene (reference sequence) specifies GTSNPN as CDR1 and SVGIG as CDR2. The trim is 7 bases for V and 1 base for J, with a gap of 7 bases between the germline ends. The CDR3, cysteine through phenylalanine, is 11 amino acids long. Here the CDR3 DNA is all that survives: 33 bases in frame from base 1. The V and J genes are TRBV30 and TRBJ1-1; perhaps TRBD1 is the D gene, with 5 bases matching. Sequences were obtained from PBMCs. This TCR was recovered from a middle-aged woman in good health and CMV-seropositive. The CDR3 loop reads CAYQGNTEAFF. The nucleotide sequence reads TGTGCCTACCAGGGGAACACTGAAGCTTTCTTT.